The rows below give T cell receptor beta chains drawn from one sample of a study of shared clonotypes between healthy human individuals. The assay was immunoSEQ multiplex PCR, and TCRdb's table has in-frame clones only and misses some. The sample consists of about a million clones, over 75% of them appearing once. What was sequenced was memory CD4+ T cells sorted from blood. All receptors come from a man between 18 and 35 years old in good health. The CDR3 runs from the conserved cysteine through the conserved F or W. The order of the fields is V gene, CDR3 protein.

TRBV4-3	CASSQDWDSRLSNQPQHF
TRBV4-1	CASSQLRGGADNEQFF
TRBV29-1	CSATRQSRADTQYF
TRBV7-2	CASSFGLADPTDTQYF
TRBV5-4	CATFLEGNSGANVLTF
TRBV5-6	CASSHLALSNTGELFF
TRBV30	CAWRSEGSTQYF
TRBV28	CASNFGTGVSPLHF
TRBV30	CAWSVPPVLAPYEQYF
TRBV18	CASSPPTARETQYF
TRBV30	CASTPGRGSGEQYF
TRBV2	CASSEWGGTVGNEQFF
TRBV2	CASSPGQGGTYNEQFF
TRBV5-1	CASSPTPGYEQYF
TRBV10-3	CAVTTSGGSDTQYF
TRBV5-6	CASSLVVTGGNTEAFF
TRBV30	CAWEAGGSNQPQHF
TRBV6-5	CASSYLQGKSYEQYF
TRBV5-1	CASSLLQGSSYEQYF
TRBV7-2	CASSLDISGVQETQYF
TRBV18	CASSPGTGTGYTF
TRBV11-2	CASSFRISGDEQFF